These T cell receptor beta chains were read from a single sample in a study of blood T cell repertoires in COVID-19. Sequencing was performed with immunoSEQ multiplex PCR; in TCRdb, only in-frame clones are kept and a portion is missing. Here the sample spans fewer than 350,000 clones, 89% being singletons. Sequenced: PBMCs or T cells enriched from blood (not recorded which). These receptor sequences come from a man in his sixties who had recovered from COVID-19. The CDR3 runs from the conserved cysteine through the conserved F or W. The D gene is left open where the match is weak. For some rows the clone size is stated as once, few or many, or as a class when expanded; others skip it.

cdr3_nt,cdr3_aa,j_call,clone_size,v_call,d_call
TGTGCCAGCAGTTTTGGCAGGGCAAACTATGGCTACACCTTC,CASSFGRANYGYTF,TRBJ1-2,NA,TRBV28,NA
TGCGCCAGCAGCCTCCGGGACAGGGGGCGAGAGGATGAAGCTTTCTTT,CASSLRDRGREDEAFF,TRBJ1-1,NA,TRBV4-1,TRBD1
TGTGCCAGCAGTGGATCTCGGTCCGGCACCGGGGAGCTGTTTTTT,CASSGSRSGTGELFF,TRBJ2-2,NA,TRBV2,NA
TGTGCCAGCAGCTTAGGAGGCGAAGGGGTCCGTGGAGCTTTCTTT,CASSLGGEGVRGAFF,TRBJ1-1,NA,TRBV7-6,NA
TGTGCCAGCAGCTTATCCCTAGCGGGAGATACAGATACGCAGTATTTT,CASSLSLAGDTDTQYF,TRBJ2-3,NA,TRBV7-9,TRBD2
TGTGCCAGCAGTATCGGGACTAACGATGAGCAGTTCTTC,CASSIGTNDEQFF,TRBJ2-1,NA,TRBV6-4,TRBD2
TGTGCCAGCAGCTTAAGGCTAGCGGGAGCCTCCGGGGAGCTGTTTTTT,CASSLRLAGASGELFF,TRBJ2-2,once,TRBV7-3,TRBD2
TGTGCCAGCACCCTAGCCACTCACTACGAGCAGTACTTC,CASTLATHYEQYF,TRBJ2-7,once,TRBV28,NA
TGTGCCACCAGTGACCAGGGGGCTTCCTCCTACGAGCAGTACTTC,CATSDQGASSYEQYF,TRBJ2-7,NA,TRBV24-1,TRBD1
TGTGCCAGTAGTGGAACCCCGGGACAGGGGAGCCCTGAAGCTTTCTTT,CASSGTPGQGSPEAFF,TRBJ1-1,NA,TRBV19,TRBD1
TGTGCCAGCAGTTCCCCGGGGTACGAGCAGTACTTC,CASSSPGYEQYF,TRBJ2-7,NA,TRBV28,NA
TGTGCCAGCAGTTTCCAGCTGGGGGGGCCCCCTGAAACTGAACTGTTTTTT,CASSFQLGGPPETELFF,TRBJ1-4,NA,TRBV28,NA
TGTGCCAGCAGCTTCCAGCGGGGATACGAGCAGTACTTC,CASSFQRGYEQYF,TRBJ2-7,NA,TRBV7-2,TRBD2
TGTGCCAGCAGTCCGACTAGCCCAGATACGCAGTATTTT,CASSPTSPDTQYF,TRBJ2-3,NA,TRBV2,TRBD2
TGTGCCAGCAGCTTAGTCGCGGGGACCACAGATACGCAGTATTTT,CASSLVAGTTDTQYF,TRBJ2-3,NA,TRBV7-2,NA
TGCAGCGCACAACCTTACACAGGGATTATAGGCTACACCTTC,CSAQPYTGIIGYTF,TRBJ1-2,NA,TRBV29-1,NA
TGTGCCAGCAGCGCCCCACCGTCGGCAGGGTTTATGAACACTGAAGCTTTCTTT,CASSAPPSAGFMNTEAFF,TRBJ1-1,NA,TRBV9,NA
TGTGCCAGCAGCTTATCGACAGGGGGCATCTACGAGCAGTACTTC,CASSLSTGGIYEQYF,TRBJ2-7,NA,TRBV28,TRBD1
TGTGCCAGCTCAGAACAGGGGAAGGCGACTGAAGCTTTCTTT,CASSEQGKATEAFF,TRBJ1-1,NA,TRBV18,TRBD1
TGTGCCAGTTCCCCTACTAGCGGGGCGGCAGATACGCAGTATTTT,CASSPTSGAADTQYF,TRBJ2-3,NA,TRBV4-2,TRBD2
TGCGCCAGCAGCCCTAACCCTGGAAACACCATATATTTT,CASSPNPGNTIYF,TRBJ1-3,NA,TRBV5-1,NA
TGTGCCTGTGATGGGGGTCATGAGCAGGGGGGCTCCTACGAGCAGTACTTC,CACDGGHEQGGSYEQYF,TRBJ2-7,few,TRBV30,NA